Listed below are T cell receptor beta chains from one sample, sequenced in a study of regulatory T cells in long-lasting Graves disease. Each CDR3 protein is one row after TCRdb ran MiXCR on the multiplex PCR reads. The repertoire holds around 250,000 distinct CDR3 sequences, with approximately 20% as singletons. This sample was also put to use in a study of T cells in Graves' hyperthyroidism and ophthalmopathy.

The sample here was peripheral blood mononuclear cells (PBMCs), taken at new diagnosis, from a patient treated with antithyroid drugs. These receptors all stem from a woman aged 25 to 39 with Graves disease. CDR3s include the opening cysteine and the closing phenylalanine or tryptophan. D genes are given only for firm matches. Size values are once, few and many counts, or a class for expanded clones, and some rows have none.

J: TRBJ1-1
size: many
V: TRBV18
D: TRBD1
CDR3: CASPPEPGTANTEAFF

J: TRBJ1-6
size: many
V: TRBV11-2
D: .
CDR3: CASRLLNSPLHF

J: TRBJ2-1
size: .
V: TRBV7-9
D: TRBD2
CDR3: CASSMPSGGHEQFF

J: TRBJ1-5
size: few
V: TRBV5-6
D: TRBD1
CDR3: CASSLTGGWGSQPQHF

J: TRBJ2-7
size: many
V: TRBV20-1
D: TRBD1
CDR3: CSARRQSGGDPYEQYF

J: TRBJ2-7
size: many
V: TRBV14
D: .
CDR3: CASSQDPLSYEQYF

J: TRBJ1-1
size: many
V: TRBV10-3
D: .
CDR3: CAISGGPQGNTEAFF

J: TRBJ2-1
size: many
V: TRBV12-3/TRBV12-4
D: .
CDR3: CASSLSKGGQFF

J: TRBJ1-5
size: many
V: TRBV5-1
D: .
CDR3: CASSLDGGGQPQHF

J: TRBJ1-5
size: many
V: TRBV12-3/TRBV12-4
D: .
CDR3: CASNQGFNQPQHF

J: TRBJ1-2
size: .
V: TRBV6-1
D: .
CDR3: CASSPTPTGLYGYTF

J: TRBJ2-6
size: many
V: TRBV7-3
D: .
CDR3: CASSLAGLSSGANVLTF

J: TRBJ2-2
size: .
V: TRBV28
D: .
CDR3: CASKDRRYTGELFF

J: TRBJ1-1
size: many
V: TRBV7-8
D: .
CDR3: CASSLAIKLNTEAFF

J: .
size: few
V: TRBV12-3/TRBV12-4
D: .
CDR3: CASSLGWGTPVETQYF

J: TRBJ2-3
size: .
V: TRBV5-4
D: .
CDR3: CASSLDYASRHTQYF

J: TRBJ2-4
size: many
V: TRBV20-1
D: .
CDR3: CSARSGFNIQYF

J: TRBJ1-5
size: many
V: TRBV27
D: .
CDR3: CASSSFRQDQPQHF

J: TRBJ2-1
size: many
V: TRBV29-1
D: .
CDR3: CSVRDNEQFF

J: TRBJ1-5
size: many
V: TRBV12-5
D: TRBD1
CDR3: CASGLAFQGGRGQPQHF

J: TRBJ2-3
size: many
V: TRBV15
D: TRBD2
CDR3: CATSRTGTSDTDTQYF

J: TRBJ1-1
size: many
V: TRBV6-4
D: .
CDR3: CASSETVDSNTEAFF

J: TRBJ2-5
size: .
V: TRBV29-1
D: .
CDR3: CSFEQGGETQYF

J: TRBJ2-1
size: many
V: TRBV7-2
D: .
CDR3: CASSLGWTNEQFF

J: TRBJ2-7
size: many
V: TRBV6-1
D: .
CDR3: CASSEKGQGNEQYF

J: TRBJ2-1
size: few
V: TRBV19
D: TRBD1
CDR3: CASIGAGGNYEQFF

J: TRBJ1-2
size: many
V: TRBV7-9
D: .
CDR3: CASSFRADGYTF

J: TRBJ1-3
size: many
V: TRBV4-1
D: .
CDR3: CASSQGTGNGNTIYF

J: TRBJ2-5
size: many
V: TRBV5-1
D: .
CDR3: CASSLDRVGETQYF

J: TRBJ2-1
size: .
V: TRBV11-1
D: TRBD2
CDR3: CASSFGGTSGPHNEQFF

J: TRBJ2-3
size: many
V: TRBV7-9
D: TRBD1
CDR3: CASSLRQGAGTDTQYF

J: TRBJ2-3
size: many
V: TRBV20-1
D: .
CDR3: CSARGPTSTDTQYF

J: TRBJ1-1
size: many
V: TRBV12-3/TRBV12-4
D: .
CDR3: CASNGPPMNTEAFF

J: TRBJ2-1
size: many
V: TRBV28
D: TRBD1
CDR3: CASSRADRLYNEQFF

J: TRBJ1-1
size: many
V: TRBV18
D: TRBD1
CDR3: CASSPRDRATEAFF

J: TRBJ1-1
size: many
V: TRBV7-6
D: TRBD1
CDR3: CASSPGQASTEAFF

J: TRBJ2-3
size: few
V: TRBV7-3
D: TRBD2
CDR3: CASSPKLAGAGDTQYF

J: TRBJ1-2
size: many
V: TRBV18
D: .
CDR3: CASSPYQGRSGYGYTF

J: TRBJ1-2
size: .
V: TRBV6-1
D: .
CDR3: CASNPDRLADGYTF

J: TRBJ2-7
size: many
V: TRBV3-1
D: TRBD1
CDR3: CASSPRTGLYEQYF

J: TRBJ2-5
size: many
V: TRBV5-1
D: .
CDR3: CASSTATGQETQYF

J: TRBJ2-6
size: few
V: TRBV27
D: .
CDR3: CVSSLGPGANVLTF

J: TRBJ2-5
size: many
V: TRBV12-3/TRBV12-4
D: TRBD1
CDR3: CASNRQGEWKTQYF

J: TRBJ1-3
size: .
V: TRBV4-1
D: .
CDR3: CASSQSQGYGNTIYF

J: TRBJ1-1
size: many
V: TRBV7-3
D: .
CDR3: CASSLGPSAEAFF

J: TRBJ1-4
size: many
V: TRBV7-6
D: .
CDR3: CASSLWTNEKLFF

J: TRBJ2-5
size: many
V: TRBV20-1
D: .
CDR3: CSAFDQGETQYF

J: TRBJ1-6
size: many
V: TRBV20-1
D: TRBD1
CDR3: CSAKTGSSYNSPLHF

J: TRBJ1-1
size: many
V: TRBV6-1
D: TRBD1
CDR3: CASRLRAGGNTEAFF

J: TRBJ1-1
size: many
V: TRBV12-3/TRBV12-4
D: .
CDR3: CASTGQINTEAFF

J: TRBJ1-4
size: few
V: TRBV5-6
D: .
CDR3: CATKPQGSEKLFF

J: TRBJ2-3
size: many
V: TRBV2
D: .
CDR3: CASSDSYSTDTQYF

J: TRBJ1-1
size: many
V: TRBV5-1
D: TRBD1
CDR3: CASSLEGARTEAFF